Listed below are T cell receptor beta chains from one sample, sequenced in a study of blood T cell repertoires in COVID-19. TCRdb's copy holds only in-frame clones and misses some; the assay was immunoSEQ multiplex PCR. The sample has 150,000 to 200,000 clones, 65% to 80% seen once. The sample taken for sequencing was peripheral blood. Every receptor here comes from a man aged 55-75 years with acute or convalescent COVID-19. CDR3s leave out the opening cysteine and the closing phenylalanine or tryptophan.

V gene,CDR3 length,J gene,CDR3 protein
TRBV2,14,TRBJ2-1,ASRPRTSGGYNEQF
TRBV11-2,14,TRBJ2-2,ASSWASGGSPGELF
TRBV30,12,TRBJ1-6,AWIGVGSNSPLH
TRBV10-3,10,TRBJ2-7,AISEGTPEQY
TRBV4-1,13,TRBJ1-2,ASSGITGVSRGYT
TRBV5-1,12,TRBJ2-2,ASRWTGGPRELF
TRBV5-5,11,TRBJ2-7,ASTLPDRDEQY
TRBV19,13,TRBJ1-5,ASSPDIIGNQPQH
TRBV9,10,TRBJ1-1,ASSGAGWEAF
TRBV4-1,13,TRBJ2-2,ASSQDGRGYGELF